These T cell receptor beta chains were read from a single sample in a study of OX40 agonist ivuxolimab in advanced cancers. Using immunoSEQ multiplex PCR, the repertoire was profiled, and TCRdb retains in-frame clones only, with some absent. Of about 70,000 clones in the sample, about nine tenths were seen once. Sequenced material: CD4+ or CD8+ T cells sorted from blood, taken in a trial of the OX40 agonist ivuxolimab. The receptors come from an adult with an advanced solid tumor such as melanoma, head and neck, liver or kidney cancer. Both conserved end residues are part of each CDR3. A D gene is named only where the DNA matches it firmly. For some rows the clone size is stated as once, few or many, or as a class when expanded; others skip it.

abundance	v_gene	d_gene	j_gene	CDR3aa	CDR3nt
NA	TRBV4-2	NA	TRBJ2-2	CASSQGGRDSTGELFF	TGTGCCAGCAGCCAAGGTGGCAGGGATTCCACCGGGGAGCTGTTTTTT
NA	TRBV2	NA	TRBJ1-1	CASGVAAMNTEAFF	TGTGCCAGCGGCGTGGCGGCGATGAACACTGAAGCTTTCTTT
NA	TRBV4-3	NA	TRBJ2-1	CASSQKPPSERFF	TGCGCCAGCAGCCAAAAGCCCCCCAGCGAGAGGTTCTTC
few	TRBV28	TRBD1	TRBJ2-3	CASSLGQGREVGADTQYF	TGTGCCAGCAGTTTGGGACAGGGGCGAGAGGTGGGTGCAGATACGCAGTATTTT
NA	TRBV25-1	NA	TRBJ2-5	CASSEPPQETQYF	TGTGCCAGCAGTGAACCGCCCCAAGAGACCCAGTACTTC
NA	TRBV10-1	TRBD2	TRBJ2-7	CASSEGGTSGFYEQYF	TGCGCCAGCAGCGAGGGGGGGACTAGCGGATTCTACGAGCAGTACTTC
NA	TRBV5-1	TRBD2	TRBJ2-3	CASSLVLAGGSFGDTQYF	TGCGCCAGCAGCTTGGTTCTAGCGGGGGGCTCCTTCGGGGATACGCAGTATTTT
NA	TRBV11-2	NA	TRBJ1-5	CASSLVRNQPQHF	TGTGCCAGCAGCTTAGTGAGGAATCAGCCCCAGCATTTT
NA	TRBV6-1	NA	TRBJ1-2	CAISEGGYGYTF	TGTGCCATCAGTGAAGGTGGCTATGGCTACACCTTC
NA	TRBV27	NA	TRBJ2-6	CASSRSGANVLTF	TGTGCCAGCAGTCGAAGTGGGGCCAACGTCCTGACTTTC
NA	TRBV6-6	NA	TRBJ2-1	CASSYSGRGGRDEQFF	TGTGCCAGCAGTTACTCCGGCAGGGGAGGGAGGGATGAGCAGTTCTTC
NA	TRBV7-6	NA	TRBJ1-4	CASRGGLNEKLFF	TGTGCCAGCCGAGGAGGCCTAAATGAAAAACTGTTTTTT
NA	TRBV6-6	TRBD1	TRBJ1-1	CASRLTSTGKNTEAFF	TGTGCCAGCAGATTAACTTCGACAGGGAAGAACACTGAAGCTTTCTTT
NA	TRBV2	NA	TRBJ2-7	CASSRYHFGSEQYF	TGTGCCAGCAGTAGGTATCATTTTGGGTCCGAGCAGTACTTC
few	TRBV9	TRBD1	TRBJ1-6	CASSARAGTENSPLHF	TGTGCCAGCAGCGCGCGAGCCGGGACAGAGAATTCACCCCTCCACTTT
NA	TRBV11-3	TRBD1	TRBJ2-7	CASSAGQGTGEQYF	TGTGCCAGCAGCGCAGGACAGGGGACGGGGGAGCAGTACTTC
NA	TRBV19	NA	TRBJ1-4	CASNKGSLYEKLFF	TGTGCCAGCAATAAGGGGAGTTTGTATGAAAAACTGTTTTTT
NA	TRBV11-2	TRBD1	TRBJ2-2	CASTADRVAGELFF	TGTGCCAGCACCGCGGACAGGGTGGCCGGGGAGCTGTTTTTT
NA	TRBV18	NA	TRBJ1-3	CASSPLGRDGNTIYF	TGTGCCAGCTCACCTCTAGGGAGGGACGGAAACACCATATATTTT
NA	TRBV11-3	NA	TRBJ1-1	CASTPGARGGTEAFF	TGTGCCAGCACCCCCGGGGCGCGGGGAGGCACTGAAGCTTTCTTT
NA	TRBV7-8	TRBD2	TRBJ2-5	CASSFGVTSGYQETQYF	TGTGCCAGCAGCTTTGGGGTAACTAGCGGTTACCAAGAGACCCAGTACTTC
NA	TRBV18	TRBD1	TRBJ1-1	CASSPGVQGETEAFF	TGTGCCAGCTCACCTGGTGTCCAGGGGGAAACTGAAGCTTTCTTT
NA	TRBV6-5	TRBD2	TRBJ2-7	CASSHRTGRNEQYF	TGTGCCAGCAGTCATAGGACCGGGAGGAACGAGCAGTACTTC
NA	TRBV9	TRBD1	TRBJ2-5	CASSSLTGAYQETQYF	TGTGCCAGCAGTTCCCTGACAGGGGCCTACCAAGAGACCCAGTACTTC
NA	TRBV25-1	TRBD1	TRBJ2-7	CASSDPRSPQGAHEQYF	TGTGCCAGCAGTGACCCCCGGAGCCCCCAGGGGGCCCACGAGCAGTACTTC
NA	TRBV2	TRBD2	TRBJ2-3	CASSEALSAGGRPDTQYF	TGTGCCAGCAGTGAAGCGCTTAGTGCGGGGGGGCGGCCAGATACGCAGTATTTT
NA	TRBV7-2	NA	TRBJ2-7	CASSAGLTYEQYF	TGTGCCAGCAGCGCCGGACTAACCTACGAGCAGTACTTC
once	TRBV30	NA	TRBJ2-1	CAWSVLSWEQFF	TGTGCCTGGAGTGTACTTAGCTGGGAACAGTTCTTC
NA	TRBV4-1	NA	TRBJ1-5	CASSQGLVRSGQPQHF	TGCGCCAGCAGCCAAGGGCTCGTGAGGAGTGGTCAGCCCCAGCATTTT
NA	TRBV28	NA	TRBJ2-7	CASSLFVYEQYF	TGTGCCAGCAGTTTATTTGTCTACGAGCAGTACTTC
NA	TRBV5-1	NA	TRBJ1-1	CASSLLLSGDTEAFF	TGCGCCAGCAGCTTGCTCCTCTCCGGGGACACTGAAGCTTTCTTT
NA	TRBV28	TRBD2	TRBJ2-7	CASSFEREFPYEQYF	TGTGCCAGCAGTTTCGAGCGGGAGTTTCCCTACGAGCAGTACTTC
few	TRBV29-1	TRBD1	TRBJ1-1	CRAEDRVKSFF	TGCAGAGCCGAGGACAGGGTGAAATCTTTCTTT
NA	TRBV7-2	NA	TRBJ2-5	CASSLGWVGSGETQYF	TGTGCCAGCAGCTTAGGGTGGGTTGGTAGCGGAGAGACCCAGTACTTC
NA	TRBV28	TRBD1	TRBJ2-7	CASSSGQGYEQYF	TGTGCCAGCAGTTCGGGACAGGGCTACGAGCAGTACTTC
NA	TRBV7-2	NA	TRBJ2-5	CASSPRSGPETQYF	TGTGCCAGCAGCCCCCGCTCGGGGCCAGAGACCCAGTACTTC
NA	TRBV19	TRBD1	TRBJ1-1	CASSIGFGTANTEAFF	TGTGCCAGTAGTATAGGGTTTGGGACAGCGAACACTGAAGCTTTCTTT
once	TRBV2	NA	TRBJ1-5	CASSLTDGAPNQPQHF	TGTGCCAGCAGTTTGACGGACGGGGCTCCCAATCAGCCCCAGCATTTT
few	TRBV30	TRBD1	TRBJ2-6	CAWSKDRAGANVLTF	TGTGCCTGGAGTAAGGACAGGGCTGGGGCCAACGTCCTGACTTTC
few	TRBV4-3	NA	TRBJ1-1	CASSQGSDRKAFF	TGCGCCAGCAGCCAAGGGTCAGACCGGAAGGCTTTCTTT
NA	TRBV7-9	NA	TRBJ1-3	CASSFGGRSSGNTIYF	TGTGCCAGCAGCTTTGGTGGGAGAAGCTCTGGAAACACCATATATTTT
NA	TRBV19	NA	TRBJ2-7	CASSIEGGRNEQYF	TGTGCCAGTAGTATAGAAGGGGGAAGGAACGAGCAGTACTTC
NA	TRBV4-1	NA	TRBJ2-1	CASSLRELAPLNEQFF	TGTGCCAGCAGCCTCAGGGAACTAGCACCCCTAAATGAGCAGTTCTTC
NA	TRBV5-4	TRBD2	TRBJ2-5	CASSLGGLAGGKGETQYF	TGTGCCAGCAGTTTGGGCGGACTAGCGGGGGGCAAGGGAGAGACCCAGTACTTC
NA	TRBV6-1	NA	TRBJ2-7	CASSEGPGEQYF	TGTGCCAGCAGTGAAGGTCCCGGCGAGCAGTACTTC
once	TRBV28	NA	TRBJ2-1	CASSPPGDPYNEQFF	TGTGCCAGCAGCCCCCCGGGTGACCCCTACAATGAGCAGTTCTTC
NA	TRBV4-3	TRBD2	TRBJ2-7	CASSPGLAGTWEQYF	TGCGCCAGCAGCCCCGGACTAGCGGGAACGTGGGAGCAGTACTTC
NA	TRBV11-3	NA	TRBJ1-1	CASSLGTGVNTEAFF	TGTGCCAGCAGCTTAGGCACGGGGGTGAACACTGAAGCTTTCTTT
NA	TRBV9	TRBD1	TRBJ2-3	CASSVQGAGTDTQYF	TGTGCCAGCAGCGTCCAGGGGGCTGGTACAGATACGCAGTATTTT
NA	TRBV27	TRBD2	TRBJ2-5	CASIAGALRETQYF	TGTGCCAGTATAGCGGGAGCCCTCCGGGAGACCCAGTACTTC
NA	TRBV25-1	NA	TRBJ2-1	CARPGPPSYNEQFF	TGTGCCAGACCGGGCCCCCCCTCCTACAATGAGCAGTTCTTC
NA	TRBV4-3	NA	TRBJ2-5	CASSQDLGAWETQYF	TGCGCCAGCAGCCAAGATTTGGGGGCTTGGGAGACCCAGTACTTC